This T cell receptor (beta chain) originates from a study of beta chain features in type 1 diabetes. Notes on the study in general: Shorter TCRB CDR3s, moderately but significantly so, marked every one of the four CD4+ subsets in Type 1 diabetes patients. Naive, central memory and Treg TCRB repertoires appeared more alike in patients than in healthy donors.

Germline CDR1 SGHKS, CDR2 YYEKEE (reference sequence). V was shortened by 7 bases and J by 1 base, with 8 bases between the two germline ends. The CDR3 is 12 residues long. This clone has more than one count but fewer than ten. What it binds is unknown. The sequenced template was cDNA made from the entire isolated RNA. Samples of naive, central memory and regulatory T cells yielded a mean of about 3.8 million reads. Libraries were prepared by immunoSEQ multiplex PCR; TCRdb keeps only in-frame clonotypes and omits some of them. The sample lists around 240,000 clones; under 20% were seen once. This receptor was identified in a man aged 25-45 years with type 1 diabetes. The sequenced sample consisted of naive CD4+ T cells from blood. The genes are TRBV5-5 and TRBJ2-5, with D uncertain. This CDR3 is CASLGGQETQYF. CDR3 sequence (DNA): TGTGCCAGCCTAGGCGGCCAAGAGACCCAGTACTTC.